What follows are 30 T cell receptor beta chains derived from one specimen sequenced in a study of PD-1 blockade in classical Hodgkin lymphoma. Method: immunoSEQ multiplex PCR; TCRdb's copy keeps in-frame clones and lacks some. This sample has approximately 22,000 clones, with 60% to 80% found just once. Time point noted: cycle 4 day 1 (C4D1), after 5 to 7 weeks of nivolumab. Every patient had relapsed following autologous stem cell transplantation, and cohorts differed in brentuximab vedotin exposure. Specimen: peripheral blood mononuclear cells (PBMCs), collected before the fourth cycle of nivolumab. The receptor set was obtained from a human donor with classical Hodgkin lymphoma.

The chain couples TRBV5-8 to TRBJ2-6; no firm D call. The CDR3 runs 18 residues. Looked up from germline, CDR1 is SGHTS and CDR2 is YDEGEE. The V and J ends lost 5 bases and 1 base respectively, with 19 bases between them. DNA of the CDR3: TGTGCCAGCAGTTTCCGGGTGGGTTCGATGTCTGGGGCCAACGTCCTGACTTTC. This codes for CASSFRVGSMSGANVLTF.

In its sample, this clone was seen a few times. This chain joins TRBV6-6 and TRBJ1-1, with D hard to call. The length of the CDR3 is 13 residues. Germline loops: CDR1 MNHNY, CDR2 SVGAGI (reference sequence). The V and J ends lost 2 bases and 4 bases respectively, with 8 bases between them. This chain's CDR3 is CASSYGGLTEAFF. The CDR3 DNA is TGTGCCAGCAGTTACGGTGGCCTCACTGAAGCTTTCTTT.

The V and J genes are TRBV2 and TRBJ2-5; D not certain. The germline V gene encodes CDR1 SNHLY and CDR2 FYNNEI. Trimming removed 8 bases at V and 3 bases at J, with 7 bases between. The CDR3 sequence is 11 residues long. DNA for the CDR3: TGTGCCAGCGGAAGAGAAGAGACCCAGTACTTC. Its translation: CASGREETQYF.

The V gene is TRBV9, the J gene TRBJ2-1; the D is unclear. The ends were cut back, 4 bases at V and 5 bases at J, with 16 bases in the middle. The CDR3 is made up of 15 amino acids. Germline-derived CDR1 and CDR2 are SGDLS and YYNGEE. CDR3 sequence reads: CASSSPGSYHNEQFF. The CDR3, as DNA: TGTGCCAGCAGCAGCCCCGGGTCATATCACAATGAGCAGTTCTTC.

The CDR3 spells CASSTRSENEKLFF. The CDR3 nucleotides are TGTGCCAGCAGCACCAGATCAGAGAATGAAAAACTGTTTTTT. The chain couples TRBV5-4 to TRBJ1-4; D uncertain. Germline V gives CDR1 SGHNT, CDR2 YYREEE (reference sequence). V lost 4 bases and J 5 bases, leaving 12 bases between the germline ends. The CDR3 totals 14 residues. The variable domain in full, with the rest retrieved from reference TRBV5-4 and TRBJ1-4, is ETGVTQSPTHLIKTRGQQVTLRCSSQSGHNTVSWYQQALGQGPQFIFQYYREEENGRGNFPPRFSGLQFPNYSSELNVNALELDDSALYLCASSTRSENEKLFFGSGTQLSVL.

This chain uses TRBV4-2 with TRBJ1-6; no reliable D call. The CDR3 is made up of 15 amino acids. V was pared by 1 base and J by 8 bases, with 12 bases between. CDR1 is LGHNA, CDR2 YNFKEQ, per germline. DNA for the CDR3: TGTGCCAGCAGCCAAGGGGCCGGGCCATATTCACCCCTCCACTTT. Protein sequence: CASSQGAGPYSPLHF.

J is TRBJ2-5 and V is TRBV2, with no clear D. Trimming pared 7 bases from V and 3 bases from J, leaving 12 bases between. This CDR3 is built from 13 residues. Germline V gives CDR1 SNHLY, CDR2 FYNNEI. Here the CDR3 reads CASKLLPKETQYF. CDR3 DNA sequence: TGTGCCAGCAAGCTGCTACCCAAAGAGACCCAGTACTTC. Full variable domain (outside the CDR3, taken from reference TRBV2 and TRBJ2-5): EPEVTQTPSHQVTQMGQEVILRCVPISNHLYFYWYRQILGQKVEFLVSFYNNEISEKSEIFDDQFSVERPDGSNFTLKIRSTKLEDSAMYFCASKLLPKETQYFGPGTRLLVL.

The V call is TRBV4-1, the J call TRBJ1-2; D is unclear. CDR3 length: 15 residues. From germline, CDR1 is MGHRA and CDR2 YSYEKL. Deletions cut 4 bases from V and 5 bases from J, with 17 bases between. The CDR3 bases are TGCGCCAGCAGCCCCTTGTATACCGGAGAGTATGGCTACACCTTC. Translation: CASSPLYTGEYGYTF.

The chain carries TRBV5-6 and TRBJ1-1; tentatively, D is TRBD1 (5 bases). CDR3 length equals 14 residues. V lost 1 base and J 4 bases, leaving 11 bases between the germline ends. The germline V gene encodes CDR1 SGHDT and CDR2 YYEEEE. The chain's CDR3 is CASSLMGLGTEAFF. The CDR3 DNA follows: TGTGCCAGCAGCTTGATGGGACTCGGCACTGAAGCTTTCTTT. The full variable domain, completed using reference TRBV5-6 and TRBJ1-1, is DAGVTQSPTHLIKTRGQQVTLRCSPKSGHDTVSWYQQALGQGPQFIFQYYEEEERQRGNFPDRFSGHQFPNYSSELNVNALLLGDSALYLCASSLMGLGTEAFFGQGTRLTVV.

The gene calls are TRBV5-1 and TRBJ1-3, with 8 nucleotides matching TRBD1. This CDR3 spans 16 amino acids. Per the germline V gene, CDR1 is SGHRS and CDR2 is YFSETQ. The V and J ends lost 0 bases and 0 bases, in that order; junction bases with no gene match: 2. CDR3 sequence (DNA): TGCGCCAGCAGCTTGGAGGGACAGGTCTCTGGAAACACCATATATTTT. Its protein is CASSLEGQVSGNTIYF.

The chain carries TRBV28 and TRBJ2-1; possible D gene TRBD2, 5 bases. The CDR3 extends over 14 amino acids. V lost 6 bases to trimming and J lost 5 bases, with 14 bases between them. Germline V gene data show CDR1 as MDHEN and CDR2 as SYDVKM. CDR3 coding DNA: TGTGCCAGCAGCGGGATAGTGTGGAACAATGAGCAGTTCTTC. Translated, it gives CASSGIVWNNEQFF.

The chain recombines TRBV7-9 with TRBJ2-6, with D possibly matching TRBD1 (5 bases). The CDR3 covers 16 residues. V lost 1 base, J lost 3 bases, and 10 bases lay in between. Germline CDR1 SEHNR, CDR2 FQNEAQ (reference sequence). The chain's CDR3 is CASSLGAGIGANVLTF. CDR3 nucleotides: TGTGCCAGCAGCTTAGGGGCAGGGATTGGGGCCAACGTCCTGACTTTC.

The chain couples TRBV9 to TRBJ1-1; D not certain. V lost 3 bases and J 1 base, leaving 7 bases between the germline ends. Germline lookup yields CDR1 SGDLS and CDR2 YYNGEE. The CDR3 spans 13 residues. The DNA of the CDR3 is TGTGCCAGCAGCGGAACATCGAACACTGAAGCTTTCTTT. Amino acid sequence: CASSGTSNTEAFF.

The rearrangement joins TRBV5-8 to TRBJ1-1, with 9 bases matching TRBD1. Trimming removed 4 bases from V and 0 bases from J; junction bases left unmatched: 13. Germline V gene lookup returns CDR1 SGHTS and CDR2 YDEGEE. The CDR3 extends over 18 amino acids. The CDR3 region is CASSPSGTGLLMNTEAFF. The CDR3 nucleotides read TGTGCCAGCAGCCCCTCTGGGACAGGGCTCCTTATGAACACTGAAGCTTTCTTT.

The chain joins TRBV7-6 to TRBJ1-5; D uncertain. This CDR3 contains 13 residues. Looked up from germline, CDR1 is SGHVS and CDR2 is FNYEAQ. V was cut by 0 bases and J by 7 bases, with 7 bases left in between. The CDR3 reads CASSLAHGQPQHF. The CDR3 bases are TGTGCCAGCAGCTTAGCCCACGGACAGCCCCAGCATTTT.

This clone was picked up a small number of times. This chain links TRBV7-3 with TRBJ2-3; 10 bases agree with TRBD2. Germline trimming cut 1 base from V and 0 bases from J; bases unmatched to any gene: 4. CDR3 size: 17 residues. Per the germline V gene, CDR1 is SGHTA and CDR2 is FQGTGA. The CDR3 nucleotides read TGTGCCAGCAGCTTAAACGGACTAGCGGCCAGCACAGATACGCAGTATTTT. Amino acids: CASSLNGLAASTDTQYF.

The chain uses TRBV11-3 and TRBJ2-1, with a possible D match to TRBD2 (6 bases). Germline loops: CDR1 SGHNT, CDR2 YENEEA. V was clipped by 0 bases and J by 9 bases, with 12 bases between them. This CDR3 comprises 14 residues. This CDR3 is CASSLELAAGEQFF. CDR3 nucleotide sequence: TGTGCCAGCAGCTTAGAACTAGCCGCGGGTGAGCAGTTCTTC.

The chain combines TRBV9 with TRBJ1-5; the D is unclear. The germline CDR1 and CDR2 sequences are SGDLS and YYNGEE. CDR3 length equals 13 residues. V was cut by 0 bases and J by 3 bases, with 4 bases left in between. CDR3 coding DNA: TGTGCCAGCAGCGTAGGGACCAATCAGCCCCAGCATTTT. Translated, it gives CASSVGTNQPQHF.

The chain recombines TRBV5-1 with TRBJ2-5, with 7 bases identical to TRBD2. The V and J ends lost 0 bases and 5 bases, in that order; junction bases with no gene match: 19. Germline CDR1 SGHRS, CDR2 YFSETQ. The CDR3 has 19 residues. The CDR3 region is CASSLGLAGRRINGETQYF. The CDR3 DNA reads as TGCGCCAGCAGCTTGGGCTTAGCGGGCCGGCGGATTAACGGGGAGACCCAGTACTTC.

This clone was counted a single time. This sequence joins TRBV16 and TRBJ2-7, with 8 bases lining up with TRBD2. With V trimmed by 0 bases and J by 4 bases, 11 bases remained unmatched. Germline V gives CDR1 KGHSY, CDR2 FQNENV. This CDR3 comprises 17 residues. The CDR3: CASSQSIPGASGYEQYF. The CDR3 DNA reads as TGTGCCAGCAGCCAATCAATTCCAGGGGCTAGCGGGTACGAGCAGTACTTC.

The rearrangement links TRBV25-1 to TRBJ1-2; possible D gene TRBD1, 5 bases. The CDR3 loop spans 15 amino acids. Germline V CDR1 and CDR2: MGHDK, SYGVNS. Trimming shortened V by 4 bases and J by 4 bases, and 16 bases separated the two germline ends. CDR3 residues: CASSGWRGSGYGYTF. The CDR3, as DNA: TGTGCCAGCAGTGGTTGGCGGGGGAGCGGCTATGGCTACACCTTC.

This clone showed up just once. The V call is TRBV6-5, the J call TRBJ1-2; D call uncertain. The V gene lost 5 bases and the J gene lost 2 bases, with 6 bases spanning the gap. This CDR3 is 12 amino acids long. Germline loops: CDR1 MNHEY, CDR2 SVGAGI. The CDR3 region has the DNA TGTGCCAGCAGTGAACGCAACTATGGCTACACCTTC. Protein: CASSERNYGYTF.

This sequence joins TRBV4-2 and TRBJ1-4; 9 bases line up with TRBD1. The germline gives CDR1 LGHNA, CDR2 YNFKEQ. V shed 4 bases and J 5 bases; nucleotides not matched to a gene: 5. The CDR3 covers 15 residues. The CDR3 sequence: CASSRSGTGNEKLFF. CDR3 DNA sequence: TGTGCCAGCAGCCGGTCCGGGACAGGGAATGAAAAACTGTTTTTT.

The chain links TRBV14 to TRBJ2-7, with unresolved D. V was cut by 4 bases and J by 0 bases, with 13 bases left in between. The germline V gene has CDR1 SGHDN and CDR2 FVKESK. This CDR3 is 15 amino acids long. CDR3 coding DNA: TGTGCCAGCAGCCGTGTGGGGTTTAGCTCCTACGAGCAGTACTTC. It specifies CASSRVGFSSYEQYF.

V is TRBV6-5 and J is TRBJ1-5; D is possibly TRBD1 (5 bases). The CDR3 covers 14 residues. V lost 6 bases and J lost 2, with 11 bases in between. The germline gives CDR1 MNHEY, CDR2 SVGAGI. The DNA for the CDR3 is TGTGCCAGCAGCCGGGGGTTCGGCAATCAGCCCCAGCATTTT. Translating it yields CASSRGFGNQPQHF.

The J gene is TRBJ1-5, the V gene TRBV2; TRBD1 might be the D (5 bases). Germline V CDR1 and CDR2: SNHLY, FYNNEI. This CDR3 is 13 amino acids long. Trimming cost V 5 bases and J 5 bases, with 10 bases left between them. The CDR3 region is CASSSDSDQPQHF. The CDR3 nucleotides are TGTGCCAGCAGTTCCGACAGTGATCAGCCCCAGCATTTT.

This clone is labeled medium-sized (0.01 to 0.1%). V gene TRBV7-9 combines with J gene TRBJ2-1; 7 bases match TRBD2. With V trimmed by 5 bases and J by 3 bases, 7 bases remained unmatched. Germline values: CDR1 SEHNR, CDR2 FQNEAQ (reference sequence). The CDR3 is 15 amino acids. CDR3 DNA sequence: TGTGCCAGCAGCCCAGGGTCTAGCGGCTACAATGAGCAGTTCTTC. Protein: CASSPGSSGYNEQFF. Full variable domain (remainder filled in from reference TRBV7-9 and TRBJ2-1): DTGVSQNPRHKITKRGQNVTFRCDPISEHNRLYWYRQTLGQGPEFLTYFQNEAQLEKSRLLSDRFSAERPKGSFSTLEIQRTEQGDSAMYLCASSPGSSGYNEQFFGPGTRLTVL.

With respect to this clone: One end of the junction varies from germline; a read error may be responsible. The same CDR3 can be traced to other DNA sequences in this sample. The CDR3, as DNA: TGTGCCAGCAGCTCGTCGTCGATAGGGGGTATCACTGAGGCTTTCTTT. Protein: CASSSSSIGGITEAFF. The V call is TRBV5-6, the J call TRBJ1-1; tentative D call: TRBD1 (6 bases). Germline V gives CDR1 SGHDT, CDR2 YYEEEE. The CDR3 has 16 amino acids.

This clone was counted between two and nine times. The chain combines TRBV6-5 with TRBJ1-1; D is unclear. This CDR3 contains 11 residues. Trimming stripped 7 bases from V and 6 bases from J, with 9 bases between. The germline V gene has CDR1 MNHEY and CDR2 SVGAGI. The CDR3 DNA follows: TGTGCCAGCAAAGTCCCCGCTGAAGCTTTCTTT. Translation: CASKVPAEAFF.

The chain links TRBV2 to TRBJ2-5, with D perhaps TRBD1 (6 bases). Trimming cost V 2 bases and J 4 bases, with 11 bases left between them. The CDR3 sequence is 14 residues long. CDR1 is SNHLY, CDR2 FYNNEI, per germline. This CDR3 reads CASSEQGWGETQYF. The CDR3 DNA is TGTGCCAGCAGTGAACAGGGGTGGGGAGAGACCCAGTACTTC. Complete variable domain (other parts from reference TRBV2 and TRBJ2-5): EPEVTQTPSHQVTQMGQEVILRCVPISNHLYFYWYRQILGQKVEFLVSFYNNEISEKSEIFDDQFSVERPDGSNFTLKIRSTKLEDSAMYFCASSEQGWGETQYFGPGTRLLVL.